The 29 T cell receptor beta chains below come from one sample, sequenced in a study of T-cell reconstitution after alpha-beta-depleted transplantation in children. The TCRbeta library was prepared with unique molecular identifiers. TCRdb redid the calling of the PCR reads with MiXCR, one entry per CDR3 protein. The sample includes over 100,000 distinct CDR3 sequences, around 10% seen only once; the top ten take about 34%. Sequencing was performed on PBMCs, taken before TCRalphabeta/CD19-depleted stem cell transplant. Receptor source: a boy aged 2 to 9 with acute lymphoblastic leukemia, due to receive a stem cell transplant.

This clonotype appeared many times. The chain joins TRBV7-9 to TRBJ2-2; D is perhaps TRBD1 (6 bases). Germline CDR1 reads SEHNR; CDR2 reads FQNEAQ (reference sequence). This CDR3 has 13 amino acids. V was clipped by 11 bases and J by 2 bases, with 12 bases between them. CDR3 nucleotide sequence: TGTGCCGGCCGGGACACTAACACCGGGGAGCTGTTTTTT. Its protein product is CAGRDTNTGELFF.

This clonotype was counted between two and nine times. J is TRBJ2-6 and V is TRBV29-1; 9 bases match TRBD1. Germline values: CDR1 SQVTM, CDR2 ANQGSEA. J gave up 1 base and V 7 bases, and 8 bases lay outside the gene matches. The CDR3 loop spans 16 amino acids. The CDR3, as DNA: TGCAGCGCGGGGGACAGGGAACCTTCTGGGGCCAACGTCCTGACTTTC. Translating it yields CSAGDREPSGANVLTF.

This clonotype was recorded a few times. The chain has TRBV15 and TRBJ2-5; D is perhaps TRBD1 (5 bases). The length of the CDR3 is 15 residues. The germline V and J ends were trimmed by 6 bases and 7 bases, with 21 bases remaining between them. CDR1 and CDR2 (germline): LNHNV, YYDKDF (reference sequence). The CDR3 spells CATRVDNRLSATQYF. DNA for the CDR3: TGTGCCACCAGGGTCGATAACAGGCTGAGTGCGACCCAGTACTTC.

This sequence joins TRBV5-1 and TRBJ2-1; possibly TRBD2 for D (6 bases). Deletions cut 2 bases from V and 6 bases from J, with 9 bases between. The CDR3 totals 13 residues. From germline, CDR1 is SGHRS and CDR2 YFSETQ. DNA for the CDR3: TGCGCCAGCAGCTTTACTAGCAGCAATGAGCAGTTCTTC. Encoded protein: CASSFTSSNEQFF.

This clonotype was observed at least ten times. J is TRBJ2-5 and V is TRBV20-1, with 8 bases matching TRBD2. From germline, CDR1 is DFQATT and CDR2 SNEGSKA (reference sequence). Unmatched junction bases numbered 1, after V lost 3 bases and J lost 1 base. This CDR3 has 13 amino acids. The CDR3 loop is CSASGRAQETQYF. As DNA, the CDR3 is TGCAGTGCTAGCGGGAGGGCCCAAGAGACCCAGTACTTC.

V gene TRBV2 combines with J gene TRBJ2-2, with 7 bases identical to TRBD2. With V trimmed by 3 bases and J by 4 bases, 5 bases remained unmatched. Germline V gives CDR1 SNHLY, CDR2 FYNNEI. The CDR3 spans 15 residues. CDR3 residues: CASSEILAVTGELFF. Here the CDR3 DNA reads TGTGCCAGCAGTGAGATTCTAGCGGTCACCGGGGAGCTGTTTTTT.

For this clonotype: Mismatch with germline at one junction end may stem from a read error. This chain links TRBV5-5 with TRBJ2-2; TRBD2 matches 8 bases. Germline loops: CDR1 SGHKS, CDR2 YYEKEE (reference sequence). The CDR3 is 15 amino acids. In DNA, the CDR3 is TGTGCCAGCAGGTTGGAATTAGCGGGGACCGGGGAGCTGTTTTTT. This translates into CASRLELAGTGELFF.

This clonotype came up many times. The chain links TRBV12-3 or TRBV12-4 to TRBJ2-2; perhaps TRBD2 as D (6 bases). The ends were cut back, 3 bases at V and 0 bases at J, with 8 bases in the middle. This CDR3 is built from 15 residues. The CDR3 reads CASSFGGTNTGELFF. DNA of the CDR3: TGTGCCAGCAGTTTTGGGGGGACGAACACCGGGGAGCTGTTTTTT.

The rearrangement joins TRBV10-3 to TRBJ1-5, with 9 bases matching TRBD1. The CDR3 sequence is 15 residues long. V lost 5 bases and J lost 3; bases outside the gene matches: 5. From germline, CDR1 is ENHRY and CDR2 SYGVKD. In nucleotides, the CDR3 is TGTGCCATCAGTCCCGGGACAGGGACCAATCAGCCCCAGCATTTT. Translated: CAISPGTGTNQPQHF.

This clonotype was picked up many times. The genes are TRBV20-1 and TRBJ1-2; D possibly corresponds to TRBD1 (5 bases). Trimming removed 6 bases at V and 0 bases at J, with 17 bases between. Germline-derived CDR1 and CDR2 are DFQATT and SNEGSKA (reference sequence). The CDR3 spans 15 residues. The CDR3 protein is CSAVARDGPNYGYTF. The CDR3, as DNA: TGCAGTGCCGTTGCCCGGGACGGTCCTAACTATGGCTACACCTTC.

The chain couples TRBV3-1 to TRBJ2-1; D may be TRBD1 or TRBD2 (6 bases each). Between the trimmed V and J ends, which lost 1 base and 2 bases, there was a span of 12 bases. The CDR3 contains 16 residues. Germline CDR1 LGHDT, CDR2 YNNKEL (reference sequence). The CDR3 spells CASSQVGGFAYNEQFF. The CDR3 bases are TGTGCCAGCAGCCAAGTGGGGGGCTTTGCCTACAATGAGCAGTTCTTC.

This clonotype was seen ten or more times. J is TRBJ2-2 and V is TRBV5-5, with 9 bases identical to TRBD2. Germline assignment: CDR1 SGHKS and CDR2 YYEKEE (reference sequence). Trimming cost V 7 bases and J 4 bases; bases outside gene matches: 8. There are 15 residues in the CDR3. Written as DNA, the CDR3 is TGTGCCAGCGATCGAGCGGGAGGCCCCACCGGGGAGCTGTTTTTT. As protein: CASDRAGGPTGELFF.

This clonotype was seen ten or more times. The chain is built from TRBV20-1 and TRBJ1-2; TRBD1 aligns across 8 bases. With V trimmed by 4 bases and J by 4 bases, 5 bases remained unmatched. This CDR3 is 13 amino acids long. CDR1 is DFQATT and CDR2 is SNEGSKA in the germline V gene (reference sequence). This CDR3 is CSAKGQALYGYTF. The CDR3 DNA is TGCAGTGCTAAGGGACAGGCGCTCTATGGCTACACCTTC.

This clonotype has a count of ten or more. The V gene is TRBV20-1, the J gene TRBJ2-2, with unresolved D. V lost 3 bases to trimming and J lost 5 bases, with 13 bases between them. The CDR3 extends over 14 amino acids. CDR1 DFQATT and CDR2 SNEGSKA come from the germline V gene (reference sequence). The CDR3 here is CSASSGPGTGELFF. In DNA, the CDR3 is TGCAGTGCTAGTTCCGGTCCTGGGACCGGGGAGCTGTTTTTT.

This clonotype was counted a few times. The chain combines TRBV5-1 with TRBJ2-2; 14 bases line up with TRBD2. The germline V gene encodes CDR1 SGHRS and CDR2 YFSETQ. The CDR3 sequence is 15 residues long. V shed 5 bases, J shed 7 bases, and the junction held 4 bases outside the gene matches. The CDR3 spells CASRPGLAGVGELFF. Written as DNA, the CDR3 is TGCGCCAGCAGGCCGGGACTAGCGGGAGTCGGGGAGCTGTTTTTT.

The table lists this clonotype with a few counts. This chain joins TRBV5-1 and TRBJ2-2; possible D gene TRBD2, 6 bases. There are 15 residues in the CDR3. CDR1 SGHRS and CDR2 YFSETQ come from the germline V gene. The V end lost 3 bases, the J end lost 4 bases, and 13 bases lay between the germline ends. CDR3 sequence: CASSYGGWGTGELFF. The CDR3 coding sequence is TGCGCCAGCAGCTACGGGGGATGGGGCACCGGGGAGCTGTTTTTT.

This clonotype was observed at least ten times. The chain couples TRBV20-1 to TRBJ1-1; D unresolved. The CDR3 length is 14 residues. Germline CDR1 is DFQATT and CDR2 is SNEGSKA (reference sequence). The V gene lost 3 bases and the J gene lost 3 bases, with 14 bases spanning the gap. As DNA, the CDR3 is TGCAGTGCTAGGCTGGGGTCTAAGGACACTGAAGCTTTCTTT. The encoded protein is CSARLGSKDTEAFF.

This clonotype has just a few counts. The J gene is TRBJ1-5, the V gene TRBV28, with D possibly being TRBD1 (5 bases). The CDR3 runs to 15 residues. Germline assignment: CDR1 MDHEN and CDR2 SYDVKM. Deletions cut 7 bases from V and 8 bases from J, with 21 bases between. The CDR3 region is CASTIGGGDAKPQHF. CDR3 in DNA: TGTGCCAGCACCATTGGGGGAGGGGACGCGAAGCCCCAGCATTTT.

This clonotype came up many times. The chain joins TRBV12-3 or TRBV12-4 to TRBJ2-1; D call uncertain. CDR3 length equals 14 residues. Between the trimmed V and J ends, which lost 3 bases and 3 bases, there was a span of 9 bases. CDR3 coding DNA: TGTGCCAGCAGTTTTGGCGGCGGCTACAATGAGCAGTTCTTC. This sequence encodes CASSFGGGYNEQFF.

In this sample, this clonotype turned up a few times. This CDR3 reads CASSPPRGPRYEQYF. The CDR3 DNA follows: TGTGCCAGCTCACCACCCAGGGGCCCCCGCTACGAGCAGTACTTC. The J gene is TRBJ2-7, the V gene TRBV18; TRBD1 might be the D (6 bases). This CDR3 has 15 amino acids. The V and J ends lost 0 bases and 3 bases respectively, with 12 bases between them. Germline V gene sequence: CDR1 KGHSH, CDR2 LQKENI.

The chain employs TRBV20-1 and TRBJ2-1; 13 bases match TRBD2. The CDR3 runs to 19 residues. Germline lookup yields CDR1 DFQATT and CDR2 SNEGSKA (reference sequence). Germline trimming cut 5 bases from V and 0 bases from J; bases unmatched to any gene: 13. Written as DNA, the CDR3 is TGCAGTGCTGGAGGCCCCGGGACTAGCGGGATGACCTCCTACAATGAGCAGTTCTTC. Its translation: CSAGGPGTSGMTSYNEQFF.

This clonotype was detected many times. The chain recombines TRBV27 with TRBJ2-1; 9 bases fit TRBD2. The length of the CDR3 is 15 residues. The ends lost 3 bases at V and 8 bases at J; junction bases unmatched: 8. Germline V gene sequence: CDR1 MNHEY, CDR2 SMNVEV (reference sequence). The CDR3 region is CASSFWREGLDEQFF. The CDR3 DNA follows: TGTGCCAGCAGTTTTTGGCGGGAGGGCCTCGATGAGCAGTTCTTC.

In this sample, this clonotype turned up many times. The J gene is TRBJ2-3, the V gene TRBV25-1; tentatively, D is TRBD1 (5 bases). The CDR3 covers 18 residues. Germline assignment: CDR1 MGHDK and CDR2 SYGVNS. V was pared by 0 bases and J by 0 bases, with 16 bases between. As DNA, the CDR3 is TGTGCCAGCAGTGAATATAGTCTCCCCGCAGGGAGCACAGATACGCAGTATTTT. Its translation is CASSEYSLPAGSTDTQYF.

This chain uses TRBV20-1 with TRBJ2-1; D uncertain. The CDR3 is 18 residues long. Germline V gene sequence: CDR1 DFQATT, CDR2 SNEGSKA (reference sequence). Trimming cost V 1 base and J 0 bases, with 19 bases left between them. The CDR3 here is CSARVKNKLESSYNEQFF. As DNA, the CDR3 is TGCAGTGCTAGAGTAAAGAACAAGCTCGAGAGCTCCTACAATGAGCAGTTCTTC.

With respect to this clonotype: One end of the junction fails to match germline, which may point to a read error. The chain links TRBV20-1 to TRBJ2-1, with D possibly matching TRBD2 (5 bases). CDR3 length: 13 residues. Per the germline V gene, CDR1 is DFQATT and CDR2 is SNEGSKA (reference sequence). The CDR3 sequence is CSTRLTGYNEQFF. The CDR3 coding sequence is TGCAGTACTAGACTAACGGGCTACAATGAGCAGTTCTTC.

This clonotype appeared a few times. The rearrangement joins TRBV10-3 to TRBJ1-2; 10 bases align to TRBD1. This CDR3 is built from 15 residues. Germline CDR1 reads ENHRY; CDR2 reads SYGVKD. With V trimmed by 6 bases and J by 4 bases, 8 bases remained unmatched. The CDR3 protein is CAISFGQGGGYGYTF. CDR3 nucleotide sequence: TGTGCCATCAGCTTCGGACAGGGGGGAGGCTATGGCTACACCTTC.

There are a few counts of this clonotype. V is TRBV20-1 and J is TRBJ2-1; D is unclear. Germline CDR1 is DFQATT and CDR2 is SNEGSKA (reference sequence). Trimming stripped 6 bases from V and 5 bases from J, with 14 bases between. The CDR3 contains 13 residues. CDR3 amino acids: CSAWRGDNNEQFF. The CDR3 bases are TGCAGTGCGTGGCGAGGAGACAACAATGAGCAGTTCTTC.

This clonotype was recorded many times. The gene calls are TRBV7-9 and TRBJ2-1, with 7 positions matching TRBD1. The length of the CDR3 is 15 residues. The germline gives CDR1 SEHNR, CDR2 FQNEAQ (reference sequence). Trimming removed 5 bases from V and 4 bases from J; junction bases left unmatched: 8. The CDR3 spells CASSRRTGTYNEQFF. The CDR3 DNA sequence: TGTGCCAGCAGCCGCCGGACAGGAACTTACAATGAGCAGTTCTTC.

This clonotype was seen at least ten times. V usage is TRBV20-1 and J usage is TRBJ2-3; 8 bases match TRBD1. The CDR3 has 15 residues. V lost 4 bases, J lost 0 bases, and 6 bases stayed unmatched. The germline V gene has CDR1 DFQATT and CDR2 SNEGSKA (reference sequence). CDR3 DNA: TGCAGTGCTATCTACAGGGGGACGAGCACAGATACGCAGTATTTT. Translated, it gives CSAIYRGTSTDTQYF.